Below are 13 T cell receptor beta chains sequenced from a single sample in a study of cytomegalovirus exposure and HLA in healthy donors. Primers: 60 Vbeta forward and 13 Jbeta reverse. Clones were read by immunoSEQ multiplex PCR, and TCRdb kept only the in-frame ones, dropping some. The table shows approximately 140,000 clones, with 73% occurring only once. Material: PBMCs. The receptors were gathered from a woman aged 18-29 years in good health and CMV-seronegative.

This clone has a handful of counts. The chain carries TRBV11-3 and TRBJ2-5; D unresolved. This CDR3 contains 12 residues. CDR1 and CDR2 (germline): SGHNT, YENEEA. V lost 3 bases to trimming and J lost 5 bases, with 7 bases between them. The CDR3 loop is CASSLGEETQYF. DNA of the CDR3: TGTGCCAGCAGCTTGGGCGAGGAGACCCAGTACTTC.

This sequence joins TRBV5-1 and TRBJ2-5; D may be TRBD1 (6 bases). The CDR3 spans 17 residues. The V gene lost 4 bases and the J gene lost 5 bases, with 24 bases spanning the gap. The germline CDR1 and CDR2 sequences are SGHRS and YFSETQ. CDR3 in amino acids: CASSHRTPTGKWETQYF. Written as DNA, the CDR3 is TGCGCCAGCAGCCACCGAACACCCACAGGGAAGTGGGAGACCCAGTACTTC.

This clone occurred once. V and J are TRBV7-2 and TRBJ2-7; possible D gene TRBD2, 5 bases. CDR3 size: 19 residues. Per the germline V gene, CDR1 is SGHTA and CDR2 is FQGNSA. Between the trimmed V and J ends, which lost 2 bases and 7 bases, there was a span of 30 bases. The CDR3 spells CASSLSIPGLKAFSGEQYF. The CDR3 nucleotides are TGTGCCAGCAGCTTATCGATCCCAGGACTGAAGGCTTTTTCGGGAGAGCAGTACTTC.

The chain combines TRBV6-1 with TRBJ1-5; 9 bases agree with TRBD1. V shed 3 bases and J 4 bases; nucleotides not matched to a gene: 1. The CDR3 contains 14 residues. The V gene's germline CDR1 is MNHNS and CDR2 SASEGT. Here the CDR3 reads CASSEDRGNQPQHF. In nucleotides, the CDR3 is TGTGCCAGCAGTGAGGACAGGGGAAATCAGCCCCAGCATTTT.

A word on this clone: Its ends do not fully match the called genes, so a read error is possible. The V call is TRBV19, the J call TRBJ2-1; 7 bases fit TRBD1. CDR1 is LNHDA and CDR2 is SQIVND in the germline V gene (reference sequence). The CDR3 length is 15 residues. The DNA for the CDR3 is TGTGCCAGTAGTCTAGAGGTTAGGGGGCGAAGGCGAATCGTCTTC. As protein: CASSLEVRGRRRIVF.

The J gene is TRBJ1-2, the V gene TRBV29-1; 7 bases line up with TRBD1. J was trimmed by 7 bases and V by 1 base; bases with no gene match: 6. Germline-derived CDR1 and CDR2 are SQVTM and ANQGSEA. CDR3 length: 13 amino acids. DNA for the CDR3: TGCAGCGTTGAAGTTGCAGGGGGAGGTGGCTACACCTTC. Residues: CSVEVAGGGGYTF.

The V gene is TRBV28, the J gene TRBJ2-1; 7 bases fit TRBD2. The V gene end was trimmed by 4 bases and the J gene end by 6 bases; junction bases not matched to a gene: 3. Germline CDR1 reads MDHEN; CDR2 reads SYDVKM. The CDR3 runs to 13 residues. CDR3 sequence: CASSWTSLNEQFF. The CDR3, as DNA: TGTGCCAGCAGTTGGACTAGTCTCAATGAGCAGTTCTTC.

J is TRBJ1-2 and V is TRBV18; D ambiguous. V dropped 3 bases and J dropped 4 bases, with 12 bases sitting between them. This CDR3 is built from 14 residues. Germline values: CDR1 KGHSH, CDR2 LQKENI. The CDR3 sequence: CASSPSAATYGYTF. The CDR3 bases are TGTGCCAGCTCACCGTCGGCGGCCACCTATGGCTACACCTTC.

The chain couples TRBV23-1 to TRBJ2-7; 8 bases agree with TRBD2. TRBV23-1 is flagged as an ORF with uncertain function. The CDR3 runs 14 residues. V gave up 4 bases and J gave up 2 bases; unmatched junction bases: 4. In DNA form, the CDR3 reads TGCGCCAGCAGTCGGACTAGCATAACCTACGAGCAGTACGTC. The encoded protein is CASSRTSITYEQYV.

To note about this clone: At one end the junction does not follow the germline gene, possibly because of a read error. The rearrangement uses TRBV7-9 and TRBJ1-5; no reliable D call. Germline CDR1 reads SEHNR; CDR2 reads FQNEAQ (reference sequence). The CDR3 contains 12 residues. The CDR3, as DNA: TGTTCCAGCAGTCAGGTTGATCAGTCCCAGCATTTT. Translation gives CSSSQVDQSQHF.

This clone was seen a few times. CDR3 nucleotides: TGTGCCAGCAGCTTAGGGGGACAGAAGTATGGCTACACCTTC. Its translation: CASSLGGQKYGYTF. The chain uses TRBV7-9 and TRBJ1-2, with TRBD1 matching over 7 bases. V shed 1 base, J shed 5 bases, and the junction held 4 bases outside the gene matches. Germline lookup yields CDR1 SEHNR and CDR2 FQNEAQ (reference sequence). This CDR3 has 14 amino acids.

The chain joins TRBV19 to TRBJ2-5; TRBD2 matches 11 bases. V shed 4 bases and J 5 bases; nucleotides not matched to a gene: 0. The CDR3 consists of 13 residues. In germline, CDR1 is LNHDA, CDR2 SQIVND (reference sequence). CDR3 region: CASSTSGRETQYF. The DNA of the CDR3 is TGTGCCAGTAGTACTAGCGGGAGGGAGACCCAGTACTTC.

J is TRBJ2-1 and V is TRBV19; 7 positions match TRBD2. This CDR3 is built from 16 residues. Unmatched junction bases numbered 15, after V lost 7 bases and J lost 6 bases. Germline-derived CDR1 and CDR2 are LNHDA and SQIVND (reference sequence). CDR3 nucleotides: TGTGCCAGTACCCTGGGGACTAACCTCCTAAGCAATGAGCAGTTCTTC. Translating gives CASTLGTNLLSNEQFF. The full variable domain, completed using reference TRBV19 and TRBJ2-1, is DGGITQSPKYLFRKEGQNVTLSCEQNLNHDAMYWYRQDPGQGLRLIYYSQIVNDFQKGDIAEGYSVSREKKESFPLTVTSAQKNPTAFYLCASTLGTNLLSNEQFFGPGTRLTVL.